The source of this TCR beta chain is a study of CD8+ T cells in alopecia areata. Points on this clone: Its antigen is currently unknown. Other DNA sequences in the same sample also yield this CDR3.

Findings and caveats of the study: Expanded CD8+ clones among the top 100, and scalp clonality, were significantly decreased by tofacitinib. Scalp sample data also include resident alphabeta T cells from normal skin. Sharing of TCRs across patients appeared less clear than in mice, possibly for HLA-related reasons.

RNA was isolated and reverse transcribed to cDNA, the sequencing template. Here immunoSEQ multiplex PCR was the method, and the copy in TCRdb shows in-frame clones only, minus some. The table lists 40,000 to 50,000 clones, about three fifths of them singletons. Documented treatment: oral pan-JAK inhibitor, 5-10 mg twice daily. Specimens obtained from alopecia areata patients comprised lesional scalp punch biopsies and peripheral blood. The germline CDR1 and CDR2 sequences are SGHTA and FQGTGA. The CDR3 totals 13 residues. The ends were cut back, 2 bases at V and 0 bases at J, with 4 bases in the middle.

The chain joins TRBV7-3 to TRBJ1-1, with no clear D. The sequenced sample was CD8+ T cells sorted from blood, obtained at week 4, from a patient treated with tofacitinib. The origin of this receptor is a human donor with alopecia areata. CDR3 loop: CASSLDLNTEAFF. The CDR3 nucleotides read TGTGCCAGCAGCTTAGACTTGAACACTGAAGCTTTCTTT.